The 18 T cell receptor beta chains below come from one sample, sequenced in a study of blood T cell repertoires in COVID-19. Assay: immunoSEQ multiplex PCR; the TCRdb copy retains only in-frame clones and omits some. In the table there are more than 110,000 clones, over 60% of which are singletons. Sequencing was performed on peripheral blood. These receptors were taken from a man older than 75 with acute or convalescent COVID-19.

This chain links TRBV7-3 with TRBJ2-7, with D perhaps matching TRBD2 (6 bases). This CDR3 has 14 residues. Trimming took off 3 bases at V and 3 bases at J, with 12 bases between the two ends. The germline gives CDR1 SGHTA, CDR2 FQGTGA. The CDR3 sequence is CASSLSGQHYEQYF. CDR3 nucleotides: TGTGCCAGCAGCTTGAGCGGGCAGCACTACGAGCAGTACTTC.

The chain is built from TRBV2 and TRBJ2-5, with 9 bases that match TRBD2. The CDR3 is made up of 15 amino acids. With V trimmed by 5 bases and J by 1 base, 5 bases remained unmatched. Germline V gene lookup returns CDR1 SNHLY and CDR2 FYNNEI. In DNA, the CDR3 is TGTGCCAGCAGTAGGGCTAGCGGGGCCCAAGAGACCCAGTACTTC. Its translation is CASSRASGAQETQYF.

This clone has only one observation. J is TRBJ1-1 and V is TRBV6-1; 8 bases map to TRBD1. The CDR3 loop spans 14 amino acids. Germline loops: CDR1 MNHNS, CDR2 SASEGT. Trimming removed 1 base from V and 5 bases from J; junction bases left unmatched: 3. CDR3 sequence: CASSEGTGWTEAFF. The DNA of the CDR3 is TGTGCCAGCAGTGAAGGGACAGGGTGGACTGAAGCTTTCTTT.

The J gene is TRBJ2-5, the V gene TRBV29-1, with TRBD2 as a possible D gene (5 bases). Trimming took 3 bases from V and 4 from J, leaving 12 bases between them. Germline lookup yields CDR1 SQVTM and CDR2 ANQGSEA. The CDR3 contains 13 residues. The chain's CDR3 is CSVDDYIIETQYF. The CDR3 bases are TGCAGCGTTGACGACTACATAATAGAGACCCAGTACTTC.

The chain carries TRBV28 and TRBJ2-3, with TRBD2 matching over 12 bases. This CDR3 has 18 residues. Germline CDR1 and CDR2: MDHEN and SYDVKM. The junction had 14 bases not matched to a gene; V was cut back by 6 bases and J by 4 bases. The DNA of the CDR3 is TGTGCCAGCAGCTTGCCTCCTACTAGCGGGGGGAGCGCAGATACGCAGTATTTT. This translates into CASSLPPTSGGSADTQYF.

The chain uses TRBV5-5 and TRBJ1-1; D not resolved. CDR1 SGHKS and CDR2 YYEKEE come from the germline V gene (reference sequence). Trimming took 4 bases from V and 4 from J, leaving 14 bases between them. The CDR3 loop spans 14 amino acids. The DNA of the CDR3 is TGTGCCAGCAGCCCGGATCCTGCGGGCACTGAAGCTTTCTTT. Translation: CASSPDPAGTEAFF. The complete variable domain, with remaining parts taken from reference TRBV5-5 and TRBJ1-1, reads DAGVTQSPTHLIKTRGQQVTLRCSPISGHKSVSWYQQVLGQGPQFIFQYYEKEERGRGNFPDRFSARQFPNYSSELNVNALLLGDSALYLCASSPDPAGTEAFFGQGTRLTVV.

This chain uses TRBV7-3 with TRBJ2-1; D is possibly TRBD1 (5 bases). The CDR3 loop spans 16 amino acids. CDR1 is SGHTA and CDR2 is FQGTGA in the germline V gene. The ends were cut back, 2 bases at V and 9 bases at J, with 20 bases in the middle. CDR3 nucleotides: TGTGCCAGCAGCTTACAAGGGTCAGTTGGGCAGGGTGAGCAGTTCTTC. Its protein product is CASSLQGSVGQGEQFF. The full variable domain, with the rest looked up from reference TRBV7-3 and TRBJ2-1, is GAGVSQTPSNKVTEKGKYVELRCDPISGHTALYWYRQSLGQGPEFLIYFQGTGAADDSGLPNDRFFAVRPEGSVSTLKIQRTERGDSAVYLCASSLQGSVGQGEQFFGPGTRLTVL.

The rearrangement joins TRBV7-6 to TRBJ2-2; 7 bases map to TRBD1. This CDR3 is 17 amino acids long. Germline V gene data show CDR1 as SGHVS and CDR2 as FNYEAQ. The V gene end was trimmed by 0 bases and the J gene end by 2 bases; junction bases not matched to a gene: 6. The CDR3 sequence is CASSLALGTANTGELFF. The CDR3 nucleotides are TGTGCCAGCAGCTTAGCGCTGGGGACAGCCAACACCGGGGAGCTGTTTTTT.

The CDR3 region has the DNA TGTGCCAGCCAAGCCACGCGACAGAGTGAGCAGTTCTTC. This translates into CASQATRQSEQFF. The V gene is TRBV6-5, the J gene TRBJ2-1, with a weak D call TRBD1 (5 bases). V was shortened by 8 bases and J by 9 bases, with 17 bases between the two germline ends. Germline lookup yields CDR1 MNHEY and CDR2 SVGAGI. CDR3 length equals 13 residues.

The chain joins TRBV6-5 to TRBJ1-2; a possible D gene is TRBD1 (6 bases). The germline gives CDR1 MNHEY, CDR2 SVGAGI. Trimming removed 6 bases from V and 4 bases from J, with 12 bases in between. The CDR3 totals 13 residues. This CDR3 reads CASRLGGGYGYTF. The CDR3, as DNA: TGTGCCAGCAGATTAGGGGGTGGCTATGGCTACACCTTC.

The gene calls are TRBV7-2 and TRBJ1-6; TRBD1 aligns across 7 bases. Looked up from germline, CDR1 is SGHTA and CDR2 is FQGNSA. The CDR3 sequence is 15 residues long. Unmatched junction bases numbered 11, after V lost 5 bases and J lost 10 bases. In nucleotides, the CDR3 is TGTGCCAGCAGCACTCGACAGGGAGGATCCTCACCCCTCCACTTT. It is translated as CASSTRQGGSSPLHF. The whole variable domain, filled in from reference TRBV7-2 and TRBJ1-6, reads GAGVSQSPSNKVTEKGKDVELRCDPISGHTALYWYRQSLGQGLEFLIYFQGNSAPDKSGLPSDRFSAERTGGSVSTLTIQRTQQEDSAVYLCASSTRQGGSSPLHFGNGTRLTVT.

This clone showed up just a few times. The V gene is TRBV19, the J gene TRBJ2-7; 9 nucleotides align to TRBD1. The CDR3 loop spans 15 amino acids. The trim removed 4 bases at V and 3 bases at J, leaving 7 bases unmatched. Germline assignment: CDR1 LNHDA and CDR2 SQIVND (reference sequence). CDR3: CASSRGTGWNYEQYF. CDR3 sequence (DNA): TGTGCCAGTAGTAGAGGGACAGGGTGGAACTACGAGCAGTACTTC.

The gene calls are TRBV4-3 and TRBJ2-5; D perhaps matches TRBD2 (6 bases). The CDR3 is 15 amino acids. Germline V gene lookup returns CDR1 LGHNA and CDR2 YSLEER. V lost 0 bases, J lost 4 bases, and 12 bases lay in between. This CDR3 reads CASSQDLRGGETQYF. In nucleotides, the CDR3 is TGCGCCAGCAGCCAAGATTTGCGGGGAGGAGAGACCCAGTACTTC.

V and J are TRBV27 and TRBJ1-2; D is perhaps TRBD1 (5 bases). Trimming took off 6 bases at V and 0 bases at J, with 11 bases between the two ends. The CDR3 spans 14 residues. CDR1 and CDR2 from the germline V gene are MNHEY and SMNVEV (reference sequence). The CDR3 DNA reads TGTGCCAGCAGGGGGAGGGACTCTAACTATGGCTACACCTTC. Encoded protein: CASRGRDSNYGYTF.

V usage is TRBV11-2 and J usage is TRBJ2-7; TRBD2 matches at 11 bases. The J segment lost 2 bases and the V segment lost 2 bases, leaving 2 bases of the junction unmatched. From germline, CDR1 is SGHAT and CDR2 FQNNGV. This CDR3 contains 15 residues. The DNA for the CDR3 is TGTGCCAGCAGCTTAACTAGCGGGGGCGCCTACGAGCAGTACTTC. Protein product: CASSLTSGGAYEQYF.

This clone has more than one count but fewer than ten. The chain recombines TRBV6-5 with TRBJ1-5; D may be TRBD1 (6 bases). Trimming pared 7 bases from V and 7 bases from J, leaving 17 bases between. Germline CDR1 reads MNHEY; CDR2 reads SVGAGI. The CDR3 sequence is 14 residues long. In DNA form, the CDR3 reads TGTGCCAGCACCCAAGCAGCCGGGACACAGCCCCAGCATTTT. Translation gives CASTQAAGTQPQHF.

The chain employs TRBV28 and TRBJ2-7, with D unclear. The length of the CDR3 is 15 residues. V lost 4 bases and J 6 bases, leaving 19 bases between the germline ends. Germline V gene lookup returns CDR1 MDHEN and CDR2 SYDVKM. CDR3 DNA: TGTGCCAGCAGTTCCCCTACCCCAGGAAATACCGAGCAGTACTTC. It encodes CASSSPTPGNTEQYF.

This clone was seen a few times. J is TRBJ1-1 and V is TRBV9; a possible D gene is TRBD1 (5 bases). V shed 0 bases and J shed 7 bases, with 19 bases lying between them. Per germline, CDR1 SGDLS and CDR2 YYNGEE. CDR3 length equals 16 residues. CDR3 DNA sequence: TGTGCCAGCAGCGTAGAAGGCTTAGGGGCAGGCCATGAAGCTTTCTTT. Residues: CASSVEGLGAGHEAFF.